A single sample gave rise to the 15 T cell receptor beta chains below, sequenced in a study of PD-L1 blockade in urothelial cancer. Sequenced by immunoSEQ multiplex PCR; TCRdb stores in-frame clones only, minus some. The table includes about 130,000 clones, around 88% detected once. Noted time point: peripheral blood 6 weeks after treatment start. The sequencing here drew on PBMCs, taken around atezolizumab (anti-PD-L1) treatment. These receptors originate from a middle-aged man with urothelial cancer.

This clone is a singleton in its sample. The gene calls are TRBV2 and TRBJ2-7; D possibly corresponds to TRBD2 (6 bases). Germline V lookup: CDR1 SNHLY, CDR2 FYNNEI. The CDR3 is 13 amino acids. V shed 5 bases and J shed 7 bases, with 15 bases lying between them. The CDR3 DNA reads as TGTGCCAGCAGTTTGATGTCCCGGGAGGAGCAGTACTTC. Amino acids: CASSLMSREEQYF.

This chain uses TRBV19 with TRBJ1-1; the D gene is possibly TRBD1 (5 bases). Germline V gives CDR1 LNHDA, CDR2 SQIVND (reference sequence). Trimming took off 5 bases at V and 2 bases at J, with 12 bases between the two ends. The CDR3 loop spans 14 amino acids. CDR3 bases: TGTGCCAGTAGTCGGGGGACCGCAAACACTGAAGCTTTCTTT. This codes for CASSRGTANTEAFF.

V usage is TRBV30 and J usage is TRBJ2-1; possible D gene TRBD2, 6 bases. Per germline, CDR1 GTSNPN and CDR2 SVGIG (reference sequence). CDR3 length: 18 residues. Trimming took 1 base from V and 0 from J, leaving 19 bases between them. The CDR3 DNA reads TGTGCCTGGAGTGGTACTAGCTTCGGGGAAAGCTCCTACAATGAGCAGTTCTTC. It encodes CAWSGTSFGESSYNEQFF.

This chain connects TRBV5-1 to TRBJ2-7; a possible D gene is TRBD2 (7 bases). Germline V gene lookup returns CDR1 SGHRS and CDR2 YFSETQ. V was trimmed by 0 bases and J by 1 base, leaving 14 bases between them. The CDR3 runs to 16 residues. CDR3 coding DNA: TGCGCCAGCAGCTTGGAGGGGGGAGGGAATTCCTACGAGCAGTACTTC. It yields the protein CASSLEGGGNSYEQYF.

The V and J genes are TRBV19 and TRBJ1-2; possible D gene TRBD1, 6 bases. V gave up 6 bases and J gave up 4 bases, with 21 bases separating them. This CDR3 contains 16 residues. Germline V CDR1 and CDR2: LNHDA, SQIVND (reference sequence). CDR3 bases: TGTGCCAGTAGAGAGGCCCGATCCACAGGGCCCTATGGCTACACCTTC. Its protein product is CASREARSTGPYGYTF. Together with reference TRBV19 and TRBJ1-2, the CDR3 gives the full variable domain: DGGITQSPKYLFRKEGQNVTLSCEQNLNHDAMYWYRQDPGQGLRLIYYSQIVNDFQKGDIAEGYSVSREKKESFPLTVTSAQKNPTAFYLCASREARSTGPYGYTFGSGTRLTVV.

The rearrangement uses TRBV11-3 and TRBJ2-2, with TRBD1 matching 8 bases. CDR3 length: 16 amino acids. The germline gives CDR1 SGHNT, CDR2 YENEEA. After removal of 1 base from V and 4 bases from J, the junction contained 5 bases not matched to a gene. CDR3 loop: CASSLVTGDFTGELFF. Here the CDR3 DNA reads TGTGCCAGCAGCTTAGTGACAGGGGACTTCACCGGGGAGCTGTTTTTT.

This chain joins TRBV5-5 and TRBJ2-7, with 9 bases matching TRBD1. Per the germline V gene, CDR1 is SGHKS and CDR2 is YYEKEE (reference sequence). V dropped 4 bases and J dropped 3; count of bases not matched to a gene: 8. CDR3 length: 15 residues. The CDR3 loop is CASSAPDRGGYEQYF. The CDR3 coding sequence is TGTGCCAGCAGCGCCCCGGACAGGGGAGGCTACGAGCAGTACTTC.

The DNA of the CDR3 is TGTGCCAGCAGCAAAGCGCAGGGGGGTAGGGGGACTGAAGCTTTCTTT. Translating it yields CASSKAQGGRGTEAFF. The chain is built from TRBV21-1 and TRBJ1-1; TRBD1 is the table's D call, not checked against the DNA. TRBV21-1 is given as a pseudogene. CDR3 size: 16 residues.

The chain is built from TRBV5-1 and TRBJ2-1, with 8 bases aligning to TRBD2. Germline V gene lookup returns CDR1 SGHRS and CDR2 YFSETQ. The V gene end was trimmed by 3 bases and the J gene end by 3 bases; junction bases not matched to a gene: 5. The CDR3 is 15 residues long. CDR3 region: CASSSGAGDYNEQFF. CDR3 bases: TGCGCCAGCAGCTCGGGAGCGGGAGACTACAATGAGCAGTTCTTC.

This chain's CDR3 is CASSLTQGARGYTF. In DNA, the CDR3 is TGCGCCAGCAGCTTGACCCAGGGGGCGCGGGGCTACACCTTC. V is TRBV5-1 and J is TRBJ1-2; TRBD1 agrees at 8 bases. The CDR3 extends over 14 amino acids. The ends lost 1 base at V and 8 bases at J; junction bases unmatched: 7. Looked up from germline, CDR1 is SGHRS and CDR2 is YFSETQ.

The rearrangement uses TRBV6-5 and TRBJ2-1; the match to TRBD2 covers 10 bases. This CDR3 comprises 15 residues. With V trimmed by 4 bases and J by 4 bases, 4 bases remained unmatched. Germline V lookup: CDR1 MNHEY, CDR2 SVGAGI. The CDR3 DNA is TGTGCCAGCAGTTTTCGGACTAGCGGTTACAATGAGCAGTTCTTC. It translates to CASSFRTSGYNEQFF.

This clone was observed a single time. J is TRBJ1-6 and V is TRBV18, with TRBD1 matching over 8 bases. The germline CDR1 and CDR2 sequences are KGHSH and LQKENI. CDR3 length equals 15 residues. With V trimmed by 6 bases and J by 7 bases, 8 bases remained unmatched. Here the CDR3 reads CASSPGTGGNSPLHF. The CDR3, as DNA: TGTGCCAGCTCCCCGGGGACAGGCGGAAATTCACCCCTCCACTTT.

A few counts support this clone. This chain's CDR3 is CASRGGEANYGYTF. CDR3 coding DNA: TGTGCCAGCAGGGGGGGAGAAGCTAACTATGGCTACACCTTC. The chain links TRBV2 to TRBJ1-2, with a possible D match to TRBD1 (5 bases). The CDR3 extends over 14 amino acids. V was pared by 6 bases and J by 0 bases, with 11 bases between. Germline V gene lookup returns CDR1 SNHLY and CDR2 FYNNEI.

This chain connects TRBV28 to TRBJ2-3; 7 bases agree with TRBD1. After removal of 5 bases from V and 9 bases from J, the junction contained 11 bases not matched to a gene. Germline values: CDR1 MDHEN, CDR2 SYDVKM. The length of the CDR3 is 14 residues. The CDR3: CASSPGKGARTQYF. In DNA form, the CDR3 reads TGTGCCAGCAGTCCAGGAAAGGGGGCACGGACGCAGTATTTT.

This chain links TRBV4-2 with TRBJ2-1; a weak D match, TRBD2 (6 bases). CDR3 size: 15 residues. Germline-derived CDR1 and CDR2 are LGHNA and YNFKEQ. V was shortened by 1 base and J by 6 bases, with 13 bases between the two germline ends. The CDR3 is CASSQGTNMFNEQFF. The CDR3 region has the DNA TGTGCCAGCAGCCAAGGGACTAATATGTTCAATGAGCAGTTCTTC.